The 30 T cell receptor beta chains below all came from one sample that was sequenced in a study of shared clonotypes between healthy human individuals. Clones were sequenced by immunoSEQ multiplex PCR, and TCRdb holds only the in-frame ones, with some missing. In the table there are around 700,000 clones, over 65% of which are singletons. Input material: memory CD4+ T cells sorted from blood. This sample's subset: CD45RA-negative fraction. The receptors come from a woman in her 30s in good health.

CDR3: CASSRRGTPLNTIYF. The CDR3 DNA follows: TGTGCCAGCAGTCGAAGGGGCACACCCTTAAACACCATATATTTT. The V and J genes are TRBV11-2 and TRBJ1-3, with a possible D match to TRBD1 (5 bases). The V end lost 6 bases, the J end lost 6 bases, and 18 bases lay between the germline ends. The CDR3 has 15 residues. In germline, CDR1 is SGHAT, CDR2 FQNNGV.

The J gene is TRBJ1-2, the V gene TRBV6-5; 7 bases agree with TRBD1. Germline V CDR1 and CDR2: MNHEY, SVGAGI. Germline trimming cut 7 bases from V and 2 bases from J; bases unmatched to any gene: 10. The CDR3 has 15 amino acids. The chain's CDR3 is CASTQGGANNYGYTF. CDR3 nucleotides: TGTGCCAGCACCCAAGGGGGCGCGAACAACTATGGCTACACCTTC.

The V gene is TRBV28, the J gene TRBJ2-1; 9 bases are shared with TRBD1. Trimming removed 6 bases from V and 5 bases from J; junction bases left unmatched: 8. CDR3 length equals 15 residues. Germline V gene lookup returns CDR1 MDHEN and CDR2 SYDVKM. Here the CDR3 DNA reads TGTGCCAGCAGCCAAACCGGGACAGGGAACAATGAGCAGTTCTTC. Amino acids: CASSQTGTGNNEQFF. The whole variable domain, filled in from reference TRBV28 and TRBJ2-1, reads DVKVTQSSRYLVKRTGEKVFLECVQDMDHENMFWYRQDPGLGLRLIYFSYDVKMKEKGDIPEGYSVSREKKERFSLILESASTNQTSMYLCASSQTGTGNNEQFFGPGTRLTVL.

The chain carries TRBV18 and TRBJ2-1, with 12 bases that match TRBD2. The germline V gene encodes CDR1 KGHSH and CDR2 LQKENI. Trimming removed 4 bases from V and 9 bases from J; junction bases left unmatched: 7. This CDR3 has 15 residues. This CDR3 is CASSRPSGRASEQFF. As DNA, the CDR3 is TGTGCCAGCTCACGCCCTAGCGGGAGGGCCTCTGAGCAGTTCTTC.

This chain connects TRBV7-2 to TRBJ1-5; D remains ambiguous. Trimming cost V 5 bases and J 8 bases, with 19 bases left between them. CDR1 is SGHTA, CDR2 FQGNSA, per germline. There are 15 residues in the CDR3. CDR3 nucleotide sequence: TGTGCCAGCAGCCCAAATATAGCATCGCAAGAGCCCCAGCATTTT. Encoded protein: CASSPNIASQEPQHF.

This clone occurred a few times. J is TRBJ2-5 and V is TRBV10-3; 12 nucleotides match TRBD1. The CDR3 has 18 residues. With 0 bases clipped from V and 4 bases from J, the junction kept 9 bases outside the gene matches. Germline loops: CDR1 ENHRY, CDR2 SYGVKD. The CDR3 DNA is TGTGCCATCAGTGAGTCGCCCGGGACAGGGGGCGAGGGAGAGACCCAGTACTTC. This codes for CAISESPGTGGEGETQYF.

The chain links TRBV19 to TRBJ2-3; D gene ambiguous. The germline V gene encodes CDR1 LNHDA and CDR2 SQIVND (reference sequence). The CDR3 consists of 12 residues. V shed 6 bases and J shed 4 bases, with 8 bases lying between them. The chain's CDR3 is CASSLLADTQYF. In DNA, the CDR3 is TGTGCCAGTAGCCTCTTAGCAGATACGCAGTATTTT.

The chain recombines TRBV10-3 with TRBJ2-3, with D possibly being TRBD2 (5 bases). The CDR3 contains 14 residues. Germline values: CDR1 ENHRY, CDR2 SYGVKD. The V end lost 6 bases, the J end lost 4 bases, and 14 bases lay between the germline ends. The CDR3 spells CAISDGTRSDTQYF. In DNA form, the CDR3 reads TGTGCCATCAGCGACGGTACTAGGTCAGATACGCAGTATTTT.

The chain links TRBV25-1 to TRBJ2-5; 7 bases align to TRBD2. The tail of the sequence fits TRBJ2-7 better, so the J call may be wrong. CDR3 size: 14 residues. Germline V gene sequence: CDR1 MGHDK, CDR2 SYGVNS. CDR3 residues: CASSRAGSSYEQYF. CDR3 DNA: TGTGCCAGCAGTAGAGCGGGGAGCTCCTACGAGCAGTACTTC.

This chain connects TRBV5-1 to TRBJ1-1; D perhaps matches TRBD1 (6 bases). The length of the CDR3 is 14 residues. V was clipped by 4 bases and J by 3 bases, with 13 bases between them. Germline CDR1 reads SGHRS; CDR2 reads YFSETQ. The CDR3 is CASSADTGYTEAFF. CDR3 nucleotides: TGCGCCAGCAGCGCCGATACAGGGTACACTGAAGCTTTCTTT.

V usage is TRBV9 and J usage is TRBJ1-1, with D tentatively TRBD1 (6 bases). V lost 0 bases and J 2 bases, leaving 11 bases between the germline ends. Germline CDR1 is SGDLS and CDR2 is YYNGEE. The CDR3 consists of 15 residues. In nucleotides, the CDR3 is TGTGCCAGCAGCGTAGGGGGGGCAGCAAACACTGAAGCTTTCTTT. Translation: CASSVGGAANTEAFF.

This clone was observed at least ten times. V gene TRBV7-8 combines with J gene TRBJ2-2, with D tentatively TRBD1 or TRBD2 (5 bases each). Per germline, CDR1 SGHVS and CDR2 FQNEAQ. This CDR3 has 15 residues. Trimming cost V 2 bases and J 5 bases, with 12 bases left between them. The CDR3 protein is CASSLIGDGTGELFF. The CDR3 DNA reads as TGTGCCAGCAGCTTAATCGGGGACGGGACCGGGGAGCTGTTTTTT.

The J gene is TRBJ2-5, the V gene TRBV2; 11 nucleotides agree with TRBD2. CDR1 and CDR2 (germline): SNHLY, FYNNEI. The CDR3 runs to 17 residues. V lost 5 bases, J lost 4 bases, and 12 bases stayed unmatched. CDR3 coding DNA: TGTGCCAGCAGTCCCGGGACTAGCGGTCGTTGGGGAGAGACCCAGTACTTC. Amino acid sequence: CASSPGTSGRWGETQYF.

The CDR3 sequence: CASSVGTSVISSYNEQFF. CDR3 DNA sequence: TGTGCCAGCAGTGTCGGGACTAGCGTTATCAGCTCCTACAATGAGCAGTTCTTC. The chain employs TRBV25-1 and TRBJ2-1, with 10 bases fitting TRBD2. The CDR3 has 18 residues. Germline V gene sequence: CDR1 MGHDK, CDR2 SYGVNS. Losses at the gene ends were 4 bases for V and 0 bases for J; bases not matched to a gene: 9.

J is TRBJ2-5 and V is TRBV7-3, with D perhaps given as TRBD1 or TRBD2 (6 bases each). Germline V gene sequence: CDR1 SGHTA, CDR2 FQGTGA. Trimming removed 2 bases from V and 5 bases from J, with 21 bases in between. This CDR3 comprises 17 residues. CDR3 DNA sequence: TGTGCCAGCAGCTTATGGGGGCGCGGGAATTATTGGGAGACCCAGTACTTC. This gives the protein CASSLWGRGNYWETQYF.

V usage is TRBV6-1 and J usage is TRBJ1-3, with D maybe TRBD1 (6 bases). Trimming left V 5 bases short and J 0 bases short, with 14 bases between. CDR1 is MNHNS and CDR2 is SASEGT in the germline V gene. The CDR3 is 16 residues long. The CDR3 region is CASSKDRPSSGNTIYF. The CDR3 DNA follows: TGTGCCAGCAGTAAAGACAGGCCCAGCTCTGGAAACACCATATATTTT.

This chain connects TRBV6-5 to TRBJ2-7, with D possibly matching TRBD2 (5 bases). V was clipped by 2 bases and J by 1 base, with 12 bases between them. There are 15 residues in the CDR3. Germline V lookup: CDR1 MNHEY, CDR2 SVGAGI. CDR3 sequence (DNA): TGTGCCAGCAGTTACATTCGTACTAGTTCCTACGAGCAGTACTTC. This translates into CASSYIRTSSYEQYF.

The V gene is TRBV7-8, the J gene TRBJ2-5, with unresolved D. CDR1 SGHVS and CDR2 FQNEAQ come from the germline V gene. Trimming pared 3 bases from V and 0 bases from J, leaving 14 bases between. CDR3 length: 16 amino acids. This CDR3 reads CASSLTDLGNQETQYF. The CDR3 DNA is TGTGCCAGCAGCTTGACGGACCTAGGAAACCAAGAGACCCAGTACTTC.

This sequence joins TRBV19 and TRBJ2-1, with TRBD2 matching 12 bases. Looked up from germline, CDR1 is LNHDA and CDR2 is SQIVND (reference sequence). Losses at the gene ends were 1 base for V and 3 bases for J; bases not matched to a gene: 1. The CDR3 is made up of 16 amino acids. DNA of the CDR3: TGTGCCAGTAGTATAGGGACTAGCGGGATCTACAATGAGCAGTTCTTC. Its protein is CASSIGTSGIYNEQFF.

This clone was detected only once. The chain recombines TRBV6-6 with TRBJ2-3, with 8 bases matching TRBD2. CDR3 size: 15 residues. CDR1 is MNHNY, CDR2 SVGAGI, per germline (reference sequence). The trim removed 3 bases at V and 3 bases at J, leaving 5 bases unmatched. The CDR3 spells CASSYDERGTDTQYF. CDR3 DNA sequence: TGTGCCAGCAGTTATGATGAGCGGGGGACAGATACGCAGTATTTT.

For this clone: A far bigger clonotype differs at one base, so this is likely a read error. The chain joins TRBV5-1 to TRBJ2-7, with D possibly matching TRBD2 (6 bases). The ends were cut back, 6 bases at V and 7 bases at J, with 20 bases in the middle. The CDR3 loop spans 14 amino acids. Germline V lookup: CDR1 SGHRS, CDR2 YFSETQ. The CDR3 reads CASTLGIGAGEQYF. The CDR3 DNA sequence: TGCGCCAGCACCCTTGGGATAGGGGCGGGGGAGCAGTACTTC.

This clone came up many times. The chain joins TRBV11-2 to TRBJ1-2; D uncertain. The CDR3 covers 14 residues. Germline CDR1 SGHAT, CDR2 FQNNGV. Trimming shortened V by 3 bases and J by 8 bases, and 16 bases separated the two germline ends. CDR3 coding DNA: TGTGCCAGCAGCTTGGGTGGGTCGGCGGAAGGCTACACCTTC. Translated, it gives CASSLGGSAEGYTF.

Many counts were recorded for this clone. Within the sample, other DNA sequences also encode this same CDR3. The rearrangement links TRBV15 to TRBJ1-4, with 7 bases aligning to TRBD1. V was clipped by 1 base and J by 5 bases; unmatched bases: 1. This CDR3 is 14 amino acids long. Germline V gives CDR1 LNHNV, CDR2 YYDKDF (reference sequence). The CDR3 loop is CATSRGQGNEKLFF. CDR3 DNA: TGTGCCACCAGCAGAGGACAGGGAAATGAAAAACTGTTTTTT.

This clone was seen more than once but under ten times. This chain links TRBV7-2 with TRBJ2-5; 10 nucleotides align to TRBD2. The CDR3 has 16 residues. Germline V gene lookup returns CDR1 SGHTA and CDR2 FQGNSA. The junction had 15 bases not matched to a gene; V was cut back by 7 bases and J by 7 bases. The CDR3 here is CASTDNVLAGDGTQYF. The DNA for the CDR3 is TGTGCCAGCACCGATAACGTTCTAGCGGGAGATGGGACCCAGTACTTC.

This rearrangement joins TRBV6-6 to TRBJ2-7, with a possible D match to TRBD2 (5 bases). This CDR3 is 12 amino acids long. CDR1 and CDR2 (germline): MNHNY, SVGAGI (reference sequence). Between the trimmed V and J ends, which lost 5 bases and 4 bases, there was a span of 9 bases. CDR3 in amino acids: CASSQTGYEQYF. The CDR3 coding sequence is TGTGCCAGCAGTCAAACGGGATACGAGCAGTACTTC.

The chain combines TRBV7-2 with TRBJ2-1, with D uncertain. V lost 6 bases to trimming and J lost 6 bases, with 9 bases between them. The CDR3 consists of 12 residues. The germline gives CDR1 SGHTA, CDR2 FQGNSA. CDR3 region: CASRGSSNEQFF. DNA for the CDR3: TGTGCCAGCAGAGGGTCGAGCAATGAGCAGTTCTTC.

The V and J genes are TRBV7-2 and TRBJ2-1, with 13 bases fitting TRBD2. The V gene's germline CDR1 is SGHTA and CDR2 FQGNSA. The CDR3 extends over 17 amino acids. With 0 bases clipped from V and 7 bases from J, the junction kept 6 bases outside the gene matches. CDR3 protein: CASSLAPRTSGSNEQFF. Written as DNA, the CDR3 is TGTGCCAGCAGCTTAGCCCCCCGGACTAGCGGGAGTAATGAGCAGTTCTTC.

The V gene is TRBV15, the J gene TRBJ2-4, with 9 bases lining up with TRBD1. CDR3 length: 14 residues. Germline CDR1 LNHNV, CDR2 YYDKDF (reference sequence). With V trimmed by 5 bases and J by 8 bases, 7 bases remained unmatched. DNA of the CDR3: TGTGCCACCAGCCCGGACAGGGGCTCCTACATTCAGTACTTC. Protein: CATSPDRGSYIQYF.

The chain uses TRBV28 and TRBJ2-5; 7 bases align to TRBD1. The CDR3 is made up of 13 amino acids. With 8 bases clipped from V and 7 bases from J, the junction kept 10 bases outside the gene matches. From germline, CDR1 is MDHEN and CDR2 SYDVKM. The CDR3 loop reads CASGDRAQRTQYF. Written as DNA, the CDR3 is TGTGCCAGCGGTGACAGGGCCCAGCGGACCCAGTACTTC.

The J gene is TRBJ2-2, the V gene TRBV7-3; D is undetermined. CDR3 length equals 13 residues. Germline lookup yields CDR1 SGHTA and CDR2 FQGTGA. V dropped 5 bases and J dropped 7 bases, with 11 bases sitting between them. The CDR3 sequence: CASSLSNGGELFF. CDR3 coding DNA: TGTGCCAGCAGCCTCTCCAACGGCGGGGAGCTGTTTTTT.